A single sample gave rise to the 9 T cell receptor beta chains below, sequenced in a study of blood T cell repertoires in COVID-19 (dated by TCRdb to about 2020). The library was obtained by the immunoSEQ multiplex PCR assay. The table was pulled from immuneACCESS by TCRdb, which kept in-frame rearrangements only. Such tables lose some clones; where checked, under half of the loss comes from unresolved V genes, and the rest has no known cause. The sample yields around 100,000 clones; roughly 80% were counted once. In total, the top ten clones hold around an eighth of the sample. The sample consisted of peripheral blood. Every receptor here comes from a man in his fifties with active or convalescent COVID-19.

The V gene is TRBV9, the J gene TRBJ2-1, with 12 bases matching TRBD2. Germline V gives CDR1 SGDLS, CDR2 YYNGEE. The CDR3 extends over 16 amino acids. V lost 3 bases to trimming and J lost 7 bases; unmatched junction nucleotides: 8. Here the CDR3 reads CASSAGRLAGVNEQFF. The CDR3 DNA is TGTGCCAGCAGCGCCGGAAGACTAGCGGGAGTAAATGAGCAGTTCTTC. The variable domain in full, with the rest retrieved from reference TRBV9 and TRBJ2-1, is DSGVTQTPKHLITATGQRVTLRCSPRSGDLSVYWYQQSLDQGLQFLIQYYNGEERAKGNILERFSAQQFPDLHSELNLSSLELGDSALYFCASSAGRLAGVNEQFFGPGTRLTVL.

This clone was detected once. This chain links TRBV5-1 with TRBJ1-4, with 7 bases fitting TRBD1. From germline, CDR1 is SGHRS and CDR2 YFSETQ. This CDR3 has 13 amino acids. The trim removed 7 bases at V and 7 bases at J, leaving 7 bases unmatched. The CDR3 region has the DNA TGCGCCAGCTCGACAGGGTCTGGTGAAAAACTGTTTTTT. Amino acid sequence: CASSTGSGEKLFF. The variable domain in full, completed from reference TRBV5-1 and TRBJ1-4, reads KAGVTQTPRYLIKTRGQQVTLSCSPISGHRSVSWYQQTPGQGLQFLFEYFSETQRNKGNFPGRFSGRQFSNSRSEMNVSTLELGDSALYLCASSTGSGEKLFFGSGTQLSVL.

The chain uses TRBV5-8 and TRBJ1-5; D possibly corresponds to TRBD1 (5 bases). V was pared by 1 base and J by 7 bases, with 15 bases between. The CDR3 is made up of 15 amino acids. Germline CDR1 and CDR2: SGHTS and YDEGEE. CDR3 coding DNA: TGTGCCAGCAGCTTGATGGGACGGGGGGAGCAGCCCCAGCATTTT. Residues: CASSLMGRGEQPQHF.

This clone has just a few counts. V and J are TRBV4-1 and TRBJ1-1, with a tentative D call TRBD1 (5 bases). From germline, CDR1 is MGHRA and CDR2 YSYEKL. The V gene lost 7 bases and the J gene lost 0 bases, with 12 bases spanning the gap. The CDR3 loop spans 14 amino acids. The CDR3 loop is CASTTAVMNTEAFF. The CDR3 coding sequence is TGCGCCAGCACGACAGCCGTTATGAACACTGAAGCTTTCTTT.

As for this clone: The same CDR3 also results from other DNA sequences found in this sample. The chain joins TRBV27 to TRBJ2-7; no definite D call. This CDR3 has 14 amino acids. Looked up from germline, CDR1 is MNHEY and CDR2 is SMNVEV (reference sequence). Trimming removed 3 bases from V and 1 base from J, with 10 bases in between. The CDR3 DNA is TGTGCCAGCAGTTTGTACGCGGTTTCCTACGAGCAGTACTTC. This translates into CASSLYAVSYEQYF.

The V gene is TRBV3-1 (or the pseudogene TRBV3-2), the J gene TRBJ1-1; D is ambiguous. V lost 1 base, J lost 5 bases, and 11 bases lay in between. CDR1 and CDR2 from the germline V gene are LGHDT and YNNKEL (reference sequence). This CDR3 contains 14 residues. Here the CDR3 reads CASSQGTGGTEAFF. CDR3 coding DNA: TGTGCCAGCAGCCAAGGCACGGGAGGGACTGAAGCTTTCTTT.

This clone was counted a few times. The chain is built from TRBV7-9 and TRBJ2-7; D unclear. This CDR3 region has 14 residues. The V end was cut by 3 bases, the J end by 2 bases, with 11 bases between. Germline assignment: CDR1 SEHNR and CDR2 FQNEAQ (reference sequence). In DNA form, the CDR3 reads TGTGCCAGCAGCTTTGGCCTGACAACCTACGAGCAGTACTTC. Its translation: CASSFGLTTYEQYF.

The chain uses TRBV2 and TRBJ2-7, with TRBD1 identical over 7 bases. Germline V gives CDR1 SNHLY, CDR2 FYNNEI. Trimming removed 6 bases from V and 5 bases from J; junction bases left unmatched: 7. The CDR3 runs 13 residues. The CDR3 nucleotides read TGTGCCAGCAGAGATAGGACAGGTGACGAGCAGTACTTC. As protein: CASRDRTGDEQYF. Full variable domain (rest looked up from reference TRBV2 and TRBJ2-7): EPEVTQTPSHQVTQMGQEVILRCVPISNHLYFYWYRQILGQKVEFLVSFYNNEISEKSEIFDDQFSVERPDGSNFTLKIRSTKLEDSAMYFCASRDRTGDEQYFGPGTRLTVT.

This clone was counted only a few times. The CDR3 DNA is TGTGCCAGCAGCTTTGAACAGGGTAACTACGAGCAGTACTTC. It is translated as CASSFEQGNYEQYF. The chain is built from TRBV11-1 and TRBJ2-7, with D possibly being TRBD1 (6 bases). CDR1 is SGHAT and CDR2 is FQDESV in the germline V gene (reference sequence). Trimming cost V 3 bases and J 3 bases, with 12 bases left between them. This CDR3 comprises 14 residues.